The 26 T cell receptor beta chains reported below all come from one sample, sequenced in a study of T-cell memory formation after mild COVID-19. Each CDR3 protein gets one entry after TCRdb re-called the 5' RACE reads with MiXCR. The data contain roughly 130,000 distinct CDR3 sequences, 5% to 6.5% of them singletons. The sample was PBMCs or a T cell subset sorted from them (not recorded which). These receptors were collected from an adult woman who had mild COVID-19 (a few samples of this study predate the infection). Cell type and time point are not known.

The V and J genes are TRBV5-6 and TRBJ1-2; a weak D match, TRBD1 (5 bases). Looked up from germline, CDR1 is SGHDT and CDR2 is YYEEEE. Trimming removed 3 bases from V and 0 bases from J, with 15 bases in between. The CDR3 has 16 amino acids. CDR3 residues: CASSSTAGITNYGYTF. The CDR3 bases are TGTGCCAGCAGCTCGACGGCAGGGATTACTAACTATGGCTACACCTTC.

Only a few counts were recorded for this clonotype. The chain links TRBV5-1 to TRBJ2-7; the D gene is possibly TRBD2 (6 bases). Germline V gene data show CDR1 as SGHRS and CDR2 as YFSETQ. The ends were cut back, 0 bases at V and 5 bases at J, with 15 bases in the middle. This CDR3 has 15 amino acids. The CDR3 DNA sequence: TGCGCCAGCAGCTTGGAACCGGGAGTAAGGAACGAGCAGTACTTC. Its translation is CASSLEPGVRNEQYF.

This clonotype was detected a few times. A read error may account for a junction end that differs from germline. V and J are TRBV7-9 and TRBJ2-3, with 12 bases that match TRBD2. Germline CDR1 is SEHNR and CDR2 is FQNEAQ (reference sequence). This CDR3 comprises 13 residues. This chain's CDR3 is CASSLVELAGGSW. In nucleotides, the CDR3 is TGTGCCAGCAGCTTAGTCGAACTAGCGGGAGGCTCTTGG.

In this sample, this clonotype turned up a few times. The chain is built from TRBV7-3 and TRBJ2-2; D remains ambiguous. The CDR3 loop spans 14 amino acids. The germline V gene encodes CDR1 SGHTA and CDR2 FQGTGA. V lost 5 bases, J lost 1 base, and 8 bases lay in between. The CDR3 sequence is CASSLKQNTGELFF. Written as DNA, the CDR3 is TGTGCCAGCAGCCTAAAACAGAACACCGGGGAGCTGTTTTTT.

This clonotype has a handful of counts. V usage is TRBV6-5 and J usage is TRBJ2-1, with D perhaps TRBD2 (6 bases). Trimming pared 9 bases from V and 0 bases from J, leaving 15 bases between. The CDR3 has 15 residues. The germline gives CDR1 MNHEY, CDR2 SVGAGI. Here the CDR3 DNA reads TGTGCCAGTCGAAGGGACTTTAGCTCCTACAATGAGCAGTTCTTC. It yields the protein CASRRDFSSYNEQFF.

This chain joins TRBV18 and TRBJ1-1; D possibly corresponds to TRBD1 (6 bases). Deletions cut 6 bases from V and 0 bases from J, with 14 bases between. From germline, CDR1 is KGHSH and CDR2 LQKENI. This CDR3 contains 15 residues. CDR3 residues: CASSGGDRLNTEAFF. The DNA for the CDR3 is TGTGCCAGCTCGGGGGGAGACAGGTTGAACACTGAAGCTTTCTTT.

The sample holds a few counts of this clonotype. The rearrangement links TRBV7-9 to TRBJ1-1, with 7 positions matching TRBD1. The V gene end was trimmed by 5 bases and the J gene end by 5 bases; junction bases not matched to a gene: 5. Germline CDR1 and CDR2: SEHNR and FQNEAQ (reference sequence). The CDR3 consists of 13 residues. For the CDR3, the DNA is TGTGCCAGCAGCCAGACAGGGAGGACTGAAGCTTTCTTT. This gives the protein CASSQTGRTEAFF.

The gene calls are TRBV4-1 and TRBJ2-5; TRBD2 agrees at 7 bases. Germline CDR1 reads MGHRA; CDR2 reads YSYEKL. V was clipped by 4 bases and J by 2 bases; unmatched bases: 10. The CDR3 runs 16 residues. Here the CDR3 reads CASSRREQGTQETQYF. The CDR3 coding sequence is TGCGCCAGCAGCCGGCGGGAGCAGGGAACGCAAGAGACCCAGTACTTC.

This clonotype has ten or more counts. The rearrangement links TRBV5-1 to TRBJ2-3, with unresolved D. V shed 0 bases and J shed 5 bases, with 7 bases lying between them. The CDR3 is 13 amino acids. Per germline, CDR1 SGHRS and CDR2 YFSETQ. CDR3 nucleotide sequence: TGCGCCAGCAGCTTGGCGGCTCTAGATACGCAGTATTTT. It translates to CASSLAALDTQYF.

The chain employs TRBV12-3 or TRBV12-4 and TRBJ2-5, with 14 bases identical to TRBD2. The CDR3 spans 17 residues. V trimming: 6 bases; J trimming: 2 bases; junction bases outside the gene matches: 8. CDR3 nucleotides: TGTGCCAGCAGCGCGGGGACTAGCGGGAGAGGGCAAGAGACCCAGTACTTC. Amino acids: CASSAGTSGRGQETQYF.

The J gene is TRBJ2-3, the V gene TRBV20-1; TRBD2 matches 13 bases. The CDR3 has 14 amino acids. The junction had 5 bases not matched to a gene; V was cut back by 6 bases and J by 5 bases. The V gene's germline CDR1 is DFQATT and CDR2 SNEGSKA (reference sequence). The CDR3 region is CSARTSGRLDTQYF. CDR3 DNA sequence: TGCAGTGCACGGACTAGCGGGAGACTAGATACGCAGTATTTT.

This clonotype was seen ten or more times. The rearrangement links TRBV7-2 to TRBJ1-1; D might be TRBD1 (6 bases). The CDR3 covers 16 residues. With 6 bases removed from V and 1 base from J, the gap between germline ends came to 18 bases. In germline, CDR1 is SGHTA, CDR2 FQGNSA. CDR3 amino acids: CASRQDSSGANTEAFF. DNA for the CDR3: TGTGCCAGCAGGCAGGACAGTAGCGGGGCGAACACTGAAGCTTTCTTT. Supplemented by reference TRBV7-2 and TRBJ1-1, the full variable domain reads GAGVSQSPSNKVTEKGKDVELRCDPISGHTALYWYRQSLGQGLEFLIYFQGNSAPDKSGLPSDRFSAERTGGSVSTLTIQRTQQEDSAVYLCASRQDSSGANTEAFFGQGTRLTVV.

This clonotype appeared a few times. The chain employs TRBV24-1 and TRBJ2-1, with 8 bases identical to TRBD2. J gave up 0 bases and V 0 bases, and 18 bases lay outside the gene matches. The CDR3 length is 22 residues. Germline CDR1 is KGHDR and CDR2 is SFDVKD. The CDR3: CATSDLHEFSGGPNGSYNEQFF. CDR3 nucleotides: TGTGCCACCAGTGATTTGCATGAGTTCAGCGGGGGCCCCAACGGCTCCTACAATGAGCAGTTCTTC.

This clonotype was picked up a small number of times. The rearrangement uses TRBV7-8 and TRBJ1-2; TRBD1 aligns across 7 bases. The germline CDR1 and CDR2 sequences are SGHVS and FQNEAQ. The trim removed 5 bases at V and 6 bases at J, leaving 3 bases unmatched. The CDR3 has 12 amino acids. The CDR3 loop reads CASSPTGNGYTF. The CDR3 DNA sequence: TGTGCCAGCAGCCCGACAGGGAATGGCTACACCTTC.

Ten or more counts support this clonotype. The CDR3 here is CASSQQPYEQYF. The CDR3 nucleotides read TGTGCCAGCTCACAGCAACCCTACGAGCAGTACTTC. This chain connects TRBV18 to TRBJ2-7, with D hard to call. The CDR3 sequence is 12 residues long. The germline gives CDR1 KGHSH, CDR2 LQKENI. V lost 4 bases and J 2 bases, leaving 6 bases between the germline ends.

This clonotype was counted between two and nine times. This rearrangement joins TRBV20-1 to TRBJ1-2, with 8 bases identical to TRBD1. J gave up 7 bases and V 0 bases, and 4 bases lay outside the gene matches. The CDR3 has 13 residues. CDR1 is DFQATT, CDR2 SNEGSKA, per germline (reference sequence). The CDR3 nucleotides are TGCAGTGCTAGAGAGGACAGGGCAAGTGGCTACACCTTC. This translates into CSAREDRASGYTF.

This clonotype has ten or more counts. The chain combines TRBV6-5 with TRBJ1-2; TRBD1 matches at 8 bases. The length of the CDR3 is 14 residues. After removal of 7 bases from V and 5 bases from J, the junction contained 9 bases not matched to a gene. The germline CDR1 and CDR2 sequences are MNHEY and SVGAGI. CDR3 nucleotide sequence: TGTGCCAGCACCCCGTCAGGGGGCTATTATGGCTACACCTTC. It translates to CASTPSGGYYGYTF.

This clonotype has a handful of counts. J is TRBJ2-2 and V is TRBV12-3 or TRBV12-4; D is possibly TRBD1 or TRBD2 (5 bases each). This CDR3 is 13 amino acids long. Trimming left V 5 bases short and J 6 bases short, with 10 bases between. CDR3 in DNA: TGTGCCAGCAGTAGCCTGGGACCCGGGGAGCTGTTTTTT. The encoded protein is CASSSLGPGELFF.

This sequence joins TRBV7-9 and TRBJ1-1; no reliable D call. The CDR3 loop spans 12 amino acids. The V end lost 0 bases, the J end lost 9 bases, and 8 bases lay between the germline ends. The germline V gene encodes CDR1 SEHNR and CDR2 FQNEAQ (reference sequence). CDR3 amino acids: CASSLAVAKAFF. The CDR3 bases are TGTGCCAGCAGCTTAGCGGTGGCAAAAGCTTTCTTT.

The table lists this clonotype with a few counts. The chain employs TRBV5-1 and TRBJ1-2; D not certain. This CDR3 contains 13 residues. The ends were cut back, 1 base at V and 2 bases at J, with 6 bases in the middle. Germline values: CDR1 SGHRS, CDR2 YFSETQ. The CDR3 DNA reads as TGCGCCAGCAGCTTGACCGAGAACTATGGCTACACCTTC. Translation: CASSLTENYGYTF. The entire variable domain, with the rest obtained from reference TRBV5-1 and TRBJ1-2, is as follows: KAGVTQTPRYLIKTRGQQVTLSCSPISGHRSVSWYQQTPGQGLQFLFEYFSETQRNKGNFPGRFSGRQFSNSRSEMNVSTLELGDSALYLCASSLTENYGYTFGSGTRLTVV.

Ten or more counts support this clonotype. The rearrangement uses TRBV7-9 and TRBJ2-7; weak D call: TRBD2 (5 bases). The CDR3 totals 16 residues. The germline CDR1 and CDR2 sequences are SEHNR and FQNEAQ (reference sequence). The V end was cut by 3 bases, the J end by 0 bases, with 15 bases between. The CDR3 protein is CASSFGPRTPSYEQYF. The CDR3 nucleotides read TGTGCCAGCAGCTTCGGTCCCAGGACTCCCTCCTACGAGCAGTACTTC.

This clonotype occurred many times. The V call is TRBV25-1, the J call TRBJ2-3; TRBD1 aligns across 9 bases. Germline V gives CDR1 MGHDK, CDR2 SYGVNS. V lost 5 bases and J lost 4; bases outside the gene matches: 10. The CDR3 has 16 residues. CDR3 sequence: CASSPLGDRVSDTQYF. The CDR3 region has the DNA TGTGCCAGCAGTCCCCTAGGGGACAGGGTATCAGATACGCAGTATTTT. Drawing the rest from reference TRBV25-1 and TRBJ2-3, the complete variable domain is EADIYQTPRYLVIGTGKKITLECSQTMGHDKMYWYQQDPGMELHLIHYSYGVNSTEKGDLSSESTVSRIRTEHFPLTLESARPSHTSQYLCASSPLGDRVSDTQYFGPGTRLTVL.

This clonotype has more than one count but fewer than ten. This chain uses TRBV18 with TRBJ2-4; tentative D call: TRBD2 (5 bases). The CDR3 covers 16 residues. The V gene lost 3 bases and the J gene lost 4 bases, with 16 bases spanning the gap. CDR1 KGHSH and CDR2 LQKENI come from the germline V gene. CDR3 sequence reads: CASSPGVTFPKNIQYF. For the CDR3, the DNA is TGTGCCAGCTCACCCGGGGTGACTTTTCCGAAAAACATTCAGTACTTC.

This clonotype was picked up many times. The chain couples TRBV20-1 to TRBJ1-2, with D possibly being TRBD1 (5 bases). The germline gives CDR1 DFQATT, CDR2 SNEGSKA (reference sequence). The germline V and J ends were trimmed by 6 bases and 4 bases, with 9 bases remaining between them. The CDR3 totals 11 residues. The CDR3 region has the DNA TGCAGTGCCTATGACAGCTATGGCTACACCTTC. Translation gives CSAYDSYGYTF.

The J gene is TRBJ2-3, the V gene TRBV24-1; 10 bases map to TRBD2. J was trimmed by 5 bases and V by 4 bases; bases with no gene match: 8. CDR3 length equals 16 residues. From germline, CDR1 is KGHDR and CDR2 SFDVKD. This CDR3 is CATSEPSSGRGDTQYF. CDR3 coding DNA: TGTGCCACCAGTGAGCCCTCTAGCGGGAGAGGAGATACGCAGTATTTT.

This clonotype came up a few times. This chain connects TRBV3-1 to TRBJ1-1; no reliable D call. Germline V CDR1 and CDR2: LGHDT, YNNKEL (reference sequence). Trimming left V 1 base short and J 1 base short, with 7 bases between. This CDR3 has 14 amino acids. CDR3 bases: TGTGCCAGCAGCCAAGTTCTGTCGAACACTGAAGCTTTCTTT. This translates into CASSQVLSNTEAFF.